The clone carrying this TCR beta chain has only a few counts. What it binds is not known. The data are from a study of blood T cells in healthy people across ages. About the research overall: About one barcoded TCR beta cDNA was captured per two T cells. Study conclusions and caveats: With naive T cell percentage, TCR beta diversity showed a strong correlation.

CDR3 length: 14 residues. V shed 5 bases and J shed 5 bases, with 13 bases lying between them. Germline values: CDR1 MNHEY, CDR2 SVGAGI. Next came a second PCR, run for about 7 to 11 cycles, which used a sample-barcoded 5' primer along with a J-beta primer mix. TCRdb reanalysed the 5' RACE reads using MiXCR and keeps one entry per CDR3 protein. The sample consists of 800,000 to 1,300,000 distinct CDR3 sequences, 20% to 25% of them appearing once. This same sample was also taken into another study, of T cells of mothers and their children.

Sequencing used blood. The rearrangement uses TRBV6-5 and TRBJ1-5; D gene unclear. This TCR derives from a girl aged 2 to 9 in good health. CDR3 sequence reads: CASSTSAGDQPQHF. Written as DNA, the CDR3 is TGTGCCAGCAGTACCTCGGCGGGCGATCAGCCCCAGCATTTT.